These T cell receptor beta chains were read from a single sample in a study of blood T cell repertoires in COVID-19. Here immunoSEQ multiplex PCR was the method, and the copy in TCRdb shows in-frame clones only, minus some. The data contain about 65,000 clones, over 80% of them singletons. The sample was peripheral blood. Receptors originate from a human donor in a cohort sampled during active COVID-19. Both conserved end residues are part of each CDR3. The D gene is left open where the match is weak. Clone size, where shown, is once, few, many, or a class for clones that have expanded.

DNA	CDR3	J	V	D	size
TGTGCCAGCAGTAGGACAGGGGGTAATCAGCCCCAGCATTTT	CASSRTGGNQPQHF	TRBJ1-5	TRBV28	TRBD1	-
TGTGCCAGCGAGTTAAGGGGGCAGGGCGGGGAGCTGTTTTTT	CASELRGQGGELFF	TRBJ2-2	TRBV6-5	TRBD1	few
TGTGCCAGCAGTAACGAGAGCGGAAACCAGCATTTT	CASSNESGNQHF	TRBJ1-5	TRBV6-5	-	-
TGTGCCAGCAGGCAAACAGGGCCTGGGACCGGGGAGCTGTTTTTT	CASRQTGPGTGELFF	TRBJ2-2	TRBV7-6	-	-
TGTGCCAGCAGCTTAAAAGTCAGAAGCACAGATACGCAGTATTTT	CASSLKVRSTDTQYF	TRBJ2-3	TRBV13	-	-
TGTGCCAGCTCACCAGAGACAGCTAATTCACCCCTCCACTTT	CASSPETANSPLHF	TRBJ1-6	TRBV18	-	-
TGTGCCGTAACACCGGGACAGGGTTTGCCCCTCCACTTT	CAVTPGQGLPLHF	TRBJ1-6	TRBV19	TRBD1	-
TGCAGCGCCAGCAGATGGACAGGTGAGCAGTTCTTC	CSASRWTGEQFF	TRBJ2-1	TRBV29-1	TRBD1	-
TGTGCCAGCAGCTTCGAGACAAGTGGCTACACCTTC	CASSFETSGYTF	TRBJ1-2	TRBV2	-	-
TGTGCCAGCAGCGCAGCCGGGACAGCAGATTTCGAGCAGTACTTC	CASSAAGTADFEQYF	TRBJ2-7	TRBV9	TRBD1	-
TGTGCCAGTACCCCACAGGGAGCGGCTGGAAAACTGTTTTTT	CASTPQGAAGKLFF	TRBJ1-4	TRBV19	-	few
TGTGCCAGCAGTTTACGCGCCGGGACAGGGTCATCGCTGTCCGGGGAGCTGTTTTTT	CASSLRAGTGSSLSGELFF	TRBJ2-2	TRBV27	TRBD1	-
TGTGCCAGCAGCTTAGGGGCCCGGACAGGGTTGGCCAAAAACATTCAGTACTTC	CASSLGARTGLAKNIQYF	TRBJ2-4	TRBV7-9	TRBD1	once
TGTGCCAGCTCACCACCCGGGACAAAAACCTACGAGCAGTACTTC	CASSPPGTKTYEQYF	TRBJ2-7	TRBV18	-	few
TGTGCCAGCAGCCAAGTTAGTCACGAGCAGTACTTC	CASSQVSHEQYF	TRBJ2-7	TRBV3-1/TRBV3-2	-	-